Listed below are T cell receptor beta chains from one sample, sequenced in a study of blood T cell repertoires in COVID-19. This table comes from immunoSEQ multiplex PCR, and its TCRdb copy is limited to in-frame clones, with some not included. Here the sample spans 75,000 or so clones, roughly 89% being singletons. Sequencing was performed on peripheral blood. Receptors were obtained from a woman of 80 years or more with active or convalescent COVID-19. Both conserved end residues are part of each CDR3. A D gene is named only where the DNA matches it firmly. Only part of the rows carry a size: once, few, many, or a class if the clone is expanded.

. TRBJ1-1 TRBV18 . CASSRIGGDTEAFF TGTGCCAGCTCCCGGATAGGGGGGGACACTGAAGCTTTCTTT
. TRBJ2-5 TRBV24-1 . CATSSTWQETQYF TGTGCCACCAGCTCGACTTGGCAAGAGACCCAGTACTTC
few TRBJ2-1 TRBV18 . CASSPIGGPYNEQFF TGTGCCAGCTCACCAATCGGAGGGCCCTACAATGAGCAGTTCTTC
once TRBJ2-4 TRBV13 . CASSPTRDTRNIQYF TGTGCCAGCAGCCCCACCCGGGACACTAGAAACATTCAGTACTTC
. TRBJ1-6 TRBV7-2 TRBD1 CASSQRQGGNSPLHF TGTGCCAGCAGCCAGAGACAGGGGGGGAATTCACCCCTCCACTTT
. TRBJ2-2 TRBV10-3 . CAISLQVGTGELFF TGTGCCATCAGTCTCCAGGTTGGCACCGGGGAGCTGTTTTTT
. TRBJ2-7 TRBV25-1 TRBD2 CASGTGTIYEQYF TGTGCCAGCGGCACCGGGACTATCTACGAGCAGTACTTC
. TRBJ2-5 TRBV19 . CASRGLLQETQYF TGTGCCAGTCGAGGTTTACTCCAAGAGACCCAGTACTTC
once TRBJ2-5 TRBV7-2 TRBD2 CASSLPGGIQETQYF TGTGCCAGCAGCTTACCGGGGGGGATTCAAGAGACCCAGTACTTC
. TRBJ2-5 TRBV7-2 . CASSPGTPRTQYF TGTGCCAGCAGCCCCGGGACACCCAGAACCCAGTACTTC
few TRBJ1-4 TRBV7-8 . CASSLRSTTNEKLFF TGTGCCAGCAGCTTAAGGAGTACAACTAATGAAAAACTGTTTTTT
few TRBJ2-2 TRBV5-1 . CASSLVGAPNTGELFF TGCGCCAGCAGCTTGGTGGGGGCGCCGAACACCGGGGAGCTGTTTTTT
. TRBJ2-1 TRBV4-3 TRBD2 CASSSRLAGSYNEQFF TGCGCCAGCAGCTCAAGACTAGCGGGATCCTACAATGAGCAGTTCTTC
. TRBJ2-2 TRBV11-2 TRBD1 CASSSRGLRQGVSGELFF TGTGCCAGCAGCTCTCGGGGTCTGAGACAGGGGGTATCCGGGGAGCTGTTTTTT
. TRBJ2-5 TRBV11-3 TRBD2 CASSLGTSGQETQYF TGTGCCAGCAGCTTAGGGACTAGCGGACAAGAGACCCAGTACTTC
. TRBJ2-3 TRBV15 TRBD2 CATSRERASGRDTQYF TGTGCCACCAGCAGAGAGAGGGCTAGCGGGAGGGATACGCAGTATTTT
. TRBJ2-2 TRBV18 TRBD1 CASSFDRGQNTGELFF TGTGCCAGCTCATTTGACAGGGGGCAGAACACCGGGGAGCTGTTTTTT
. TRBJ2-5 TRBV11-2 TRBD2 CASSPGGGSLETQYF TGTGCCAGCAGCCCGGGGGGTGGAAGTCTAGAGACCCAGTACTTC
. TRBJ2-5 TRBV5-1 TRBD2 CASTGRGETQYF TGCGCCAGCACCGGGAGGGGGGAGACCCAGTACTTC
. TRBJ2-3 TRBV10-2 TRBD2 CASGGTSGSPTDTQYF TGCGCCAGCGGGGGGACTAGCGGGAGTCCCACAGATACGCAGTATTTT
. TRBJ2-2 TRBV2 . CASRGFDTGELFF TGTGCCAGCCGGGGTTTTGACACCGGGGAGCTGTTTTTT
. TRBJ2-7 TRBV9 TRBD2 CASSPRLAFGYEQYF TGTGCCAGCAGCCCAAGACTAGCGTTTGGCTACGAGCAGTACTTC
few TRBJ2-5 TRBV24-1 TRBD2 CATSDQLAGGTETQYF TGTGCCACCAGTGATCAACTAGCGGGAGGCACGGAGACCCAGTACTTC
. TRBJ1-4 TRBV7-2 . CASSLTPWAGEKLFF TGTGCCAGCAGCTTAACCCCATGGGCCGGTGAAAAACTGTTTTTT
. TRBJ2-7 TRBV7-6 TRBD2 CASSLGSGGAYEQYF TGTGCCAGCAGCTTAGGTAGCGGGGGGGCCTACGAGCAGTACTTC
. TRBJ2-1 TRBV6-5 . CASRRGGARGNEQFF TGTGCCAGCAGGCGAGGGGGGGCTAGGGGCAATGAGCAGTTCTTC
once TRBJ2-1 TRBV6-2/TRBV6-3 TRBD2 CASSPDSGGPYYNEQFF TGTGCCAGCAGTCCAGATAGCGGGGGGCCCTACTACAATGAGCAGTTCTTC
. TRBJ2-3 TRBV28 TRBD1 CASTPKAGGDTQYF TGTGCCAGCACCCCAAAGGCAGGGGGTGATACGCAGTATTTT
. TRBJ2-2 TRBV4-3 . CASSQVVETGELFF TGCGCCAGCAGCCAAGTAGTTGAGACCGGGGAGCTGTTTTTT
. TRBJ2-7 TRBV20-1 TRBD1 CSASAGGANEQYF TGCAGTGCTAGTGCAGGGGGCGCGAACGAGCAGTACTTC
. TRBJ2-3 TRBV7-9 . CASSLVGTRTDTQYF TGTGCCAGCAGCTTAGTTGGGACTCGCACAGATACGCAGTATTTT
. TRBJ1-1 TRBV5-6 TRBD1 CASSLAGDRDYTEAFF TGTGCCAGCAGCTTGGCCGGGGACAGGGACTACACTGAAGCTTTCTTT
once TRBJ1-5 TRBV3-1/TRBV3-2 TRBD1 CASSQGGQGHQPQHF TGTGCCAGCAGCCAAGGGGGACAGGGCCATCAGCCCCAGCATTTT
. TRBJ2-4 TRBV19 TRBD1 CASRLQGALDIQYF TGTGCCAGTAGGTTACAGGGGGCTCTGGACATTCAGTACTTC
. TRBJ2-5 TRBV18 TRBD2 CASSPPRAGGQETQYF TGTGCCAGCTCACCACCGCGAGCGGGGGGGCAAGAGACCCAGTACTTC
once TRBJ2-4 TRBV7-2 . CAISRTENIQYF TGTGCCATTTCCCGTACTGAAAACATTCAGTACTTC
. TRBJ1-4 TRBV7-8 TRBD1 CASSLRDRGREGEKLFF TGTGCCAGCAGCTTAAGGGACAGGGGAAGGGAAGGAGAAAAACTGTTTTTT
. TRBJ2-2 TRBV5-1 TRBD2 CASSSRPSGGMYGELFF TGCGCCAGCAGCTCCCGCCCTAGCGGGGGGATGTATGGGGAGCTGTTTTTT
once TRBJ2-3 TRBV6-5 . CASVQGDTQYF TGTGCCAGCGTCCAGGGGGATACGCAGTATTTT
. TRBJ2-2 TRBV3-1/TRBV3-2 TRBD2 CASSSGREAGELFF TGTGCCAGCAGCTCCGGGAGGGAGGCCGGGGAGCTGTTTTTT
. TRBJ1-4 TRBV29-1 TRBD1 CSARTGTARGKLFF TGCAGCGCTAGGACCGGGACAGCGAGGGGAAAACTGTTTTTT
few TRBJ2-7 TRBV6-5 . CATGLGSISYEQYF TGTGCCACCGGATTGGGGAGTATCTCCTACGAGCAGTACTTC
. TRBJ1-2 TRBV19 . CASSRRKGNGYTF TGTGCCAGTAGTAGGAGAAAGGGGAATGGCTACACCTTC
few TRBJ2-1 TRBV6-5 . CASSSTTRNEQFF TGTGCCAGCAGTTCGACCACTAGAAATGAGCAGTTCTTC
. TRBJ2-1 TRBV19 TRBD2 CASSLRPAGGPRSSYNEQFF TGTGCCAGTAGTCTCCGGCCAGCGGGGGGGCCTAGGAGCTCCTACAATGAGCAGTTCTTC
. TRBJ1-2 TRBV7-9 . CASSVTGLSSGYTF TGTGCCAGCAGCGTAACAGGGTTATCGTCTGGCTACACCTTC